The sequence of this T cell receptor beta chain was determined in a study of cytomegalovirus exposure and HLA in healthy donors. V trimming: 1 base; J trimming: 5 bases; junction bases outside the gene matches: 7. The germline V gene encodes CDR1 SGHRS and CDR2 YFSETQ. CDR3 length: 16 residues. Study-wide results and limits: Specificity for CMV antigens was confirmed in vitro for a few of the CMV-associated chains.

On this clone itself: What it binds is unknown.

Measured with immunoSEQ multiplex PCR; TCRdb has only the in-frame clones, and not every one. The table shows about 250,000 clones, with about 90% occurring only once. The receptor was isolated from a young man in good health and CMV-seropositive. Sequenced: PBMCs. The V and J genes are TRBV5-1 and TRBJ2-2; TRBD1 matches 8 bases. CDR3 nucleotide sequence: TGCGCCAGCAGCTTGTGGGCCACAGGGGGGACCGGGGAGCTGTTTTTT. This codes for CASSLWATGGTGELFF.